The rows below give T cell receptor beta chains drawn from one sample of a study of T-cell memory formation after mild COVID-19. MiXCR was run by TCRdb on the 5' RACE reads, yielding one entry per CDR3 protein. The sample includes about 560,000 distinct CDR3 sequences, 15% to 20% of them seen just once. The sample taken for sequencing was PBMCs or a T cell subset sorted from them (not recorded which). These receptors were obtained from an adult woman who had mild COVID-19 (a few samples of this study predate the infection). Cell type and time point are not known. CDR3s include the opening cysteine and the closing phenylalanine or tryptophan. Each record gives: clone size, D gene, J gene, V gene, CDR3 protein, CDR3 DNA. D genes are given only for firm matches. Size tells how often a clone was seen (once, few, many) or the class of an expanded clone, and some rows leave it out.

NA NA TRBJ2-3 TRBV29-1 CSALGSGNGDTQYF TGCAGCGCCCTTGGGTCGGGAAACGGAGATACGCAGTATTTT
many TRBD1 TRBJ2-7 TRBV3-1 CASSQGQGGAYEQYF TGTGCCAGCAGCCAAGGACAGGGGGGCGCCTACGAGCAGTACTTC
NA TRBD2 TRBJ2-7 TRBV7-2 CASSLVVGGLVGYEQYF TGTGCCAGCAGCTTAGTAGTGGGGGGACTAGTCGGCTACGAGCAGTACTTC
NA NA TRBJ2-6 TRBV5-1 CASSQIPGANVLTF TGCGCCAGCAGCCAGATTCCTGGGGCCAACGTCCTGACTTTC
few NA TRBJ1-2 TRBV19 CASGGLDKDGYTF TGTGCCAGTGGGGGCCTGGACAAGGATGGCTACACCTTC
NA NA TRBJ1-5 TRBV20-1 CSAGPGPQHF TGCAGTGCTGGACCGGGGCCCCAGCATTTT
few NA TRBJ2-7 TRBV7-6 CASSLAVNYEQYF TGTGCCAGCAGCTTGGCAGTAAACTACGAGCAGTACTTC
NA NA TRBJ2-3 TRBV7-2 CASSLGWDPGTDTQYF TGTGCCAGCAGCTTGGGTTGGGATCCTGGCACAGATACGCAGTATTTT
NA NA TRBJ2-7 TRBV20-1 CSASPPRQSSYEQYF TGCAGTGCTAGCCCGCCCCGACAGAGCTCCTACGAGCAGTACTTC
NA TRBD1 TRBJ1-5 TRBV5-1 CASSFETGRDQPQHF TGCGCCAGCAGCTTCGAGACAGGGAGGGATCAGCCCCAGCATTTT
few NA TRBJ2-1 TRBV29-1 CSVDADYPLGTPFF TGCAGCGTTGATGCTGACTACCCGCTGGGGACCCCGTTCTTC
few TRBD2 TRBJ2-7 TRBV4-1 CASSQDGYGSGTYEQYF TGCGCCAGCAGCCAAGACGGGTATGGCAGCGGGACTTACGAGCAGTACTTC
NA NA TRBJ1-1 TRBV5-1 CASSTGQIYTEAFF TGCGCCAGCAGCACAGGACAGATATACACTGAAGCTTTCTTT
NA NA TRBJ2-1 TRBV19 CASSKLVGSYNEQFF TGTGCCAGTAGTAAACTAGTGGGGTCCTACAATGAGCAGTTCTTC
few NA TRBJ1-1 TRBV9 CASSAGNTEAFF TGTGCCAGCAGCGCCGGGAACACTGAAGCTTTCTTT
few NA TRBJ2-7 TRBV12-3/TRBV12-4 CASSPTRGGYEQYF TGTGCCAGCAGTCCAACCCGAGGCGGCTACGAGCAGTACTTC
few TRBD1 TRBJ2-3 TRBV5-1 CASRYRDRGDTQYF TGCGCCAGCAGATACCGGGACAGGGGGGATACGCAGTATTTT
NA TRBD1 TRBJ2-1 TRBV20-1 CSARQGPYEQFF TGCAGTGCCCGACAGGGTCCCTATGAGCAGTTCTTC
NA NA TRBJ2-5 TRBV7-9 CASSLGSLEGETQYF TGTGCCAGCAGCTTAGGGTCACTAGAGGGGGAGACCCAGTACTTC
NA NA TRBJ1-6 TRBV6-2/TRBV6-3 CASSRLQGNSPLHF TGTGCCAGCAGTCGACTGCAGGGTAATTCACCCCTCCACTTT
NA NA TRBJ1-2 TRBV3-1 CASSTNIRGYGYTF TGTGCCAGCAGCACGAATATCAGGGGCTATGGCTACACCTTC
many NA TRBJ2-1 TRBV29-1 CSVEVNRANEQFF TGCAGCGTTGAAGTCAACAGGGCCAATGAGCAGTTCTTC
few TRBD1 TRBJ2-7 TRBV20-1 CSARDGGQFYEQYF TGCAGTGCTAGAGATGGGGGACAGTTCTACGAGCAGTACTTC
few NA TRBJ1-5 TRBV7-6 CASSLAGGAGSQPQHF TGTGCCAGCAGCTTAGCGGGCGGAGCGGGCAGTCAGCCCCAGCATTTT
NA TRBD1 TRBJ1-6 TRBV9 CASSVVGTGDSPLHF TGTGCCAGCAGCGTAGTCGGTACAGGGGATTCACCCCTCCACTTT
NA NA TRBJ2-1 TRBV7-9 CASSPEAVNEQFF TGTGCCAGCAGCCCCGAGGCGGTCAATGAGCAGTTCTTC
NA NA TRBJ2-7 TRBV11-2 CASSSVSSGDPYEQYF TGTGCCAGCAGCTCCGTTAGCTCGGGAGACCCCTACGAGCAGTACTTC
NA TRBD1 TRBJ2-1 TRBV20-1 CSARGSGTAYNEQFF TGCAGTGCCAGGGGGTCCGGGACAGCCTACAATGAGCAGTTCTTC
NA NA TRBJ2-1 TRBV7-2 CASTLGDFSYNEQFF TGTGCCAGCACCTTAGGGGACTTCTCCTACAATGAGCAGTTCTTC
NA TRBD1 TRBJ2-7 TRBV29-1 CSVRTGNSYEQYF TGCAGCGTTCGGACAGGGAACTCCTACGAGCAGTACTTC
NA NA TRBJ1-5 TRBV6-6 CASSYRGESQPQHF TGTGCCAGCAGTTACAGGGGAGAGAGTCAGCCCCAGCATTTT
NA TRBD2 TRBJ2-7 TRBV3-1 CASSPTSGFSYEQYF TGTGCCAGCAGCCCCACTAGCGGGTTCTCCTACGAGCAGTACTTC
NA TRBD1 TRBJ2-5 TRBV2 CASRPDRAWETQYF TGTGCCAGCAGGCCAGACAGGGCATGGGAGACCCAGTACTTC
NA NA TRBJ1-5 TRBV3-1 CASSQENLGQGPQHF TGTGCCAGCAGCCAAGAAAATCTTGGGCAGGGGCCCCAGCATTTT
NA TRBD2 TRBJ2-7 TRBV25-1 CASSELEAGGSYEQYF TGTGCCAGCAGTGAATTGGAAGCGGGAGGTTCCTACGAGCAGTACTTC
few NA TRBJ1-6 TRBV15 CATSSGPLGVSPLHF TGTGCCACCAGCAGCGGACCTCTGGGCGTATCACCCCTCCACTTT
NA NA TRBJ2-3 TRBV12-3/TRBV12-4 CASSYLASSTDTQYF TGTGCCAGCAGTTACCTAGCGTCCAGCACAGATACGCAGTATTTT
NA TRBD2 TRBJ2-1 TRBV15 CATSTRTSGRYNEQFF TGTGCCACCAGCACTCGGACTAGCGGGAGGTACAATGAGCAGTTCTTC
once NA TRBJ2-6 TRBV19 CAGGLSGANVLTF TGTGCAGGAGGACTCTCTGGGGCCAACGTCCTGACTTTC
few TRBD2 TRBJ2-3 TRBV7-3 CASSLRLAGATQYF TGTGCCAGCAGCTTACGACTAGCGGGAGCTACGCAGTATTTT
NA NA TRBJ2-2 TRBV18 CASSPRLPTTGELFF TGTGCCAGCTCACCAAGGCTACCCACGACCGGGGAGCTGTTTTTT
NA NA TRBJ1-2 TRBV3-1 CASSQTSGRRYGYTF TGTGCCAGCAGCCAAACCTCCGGAAGACGGTATGGCTACACCTTC
NA NA TRBJ1-1 TRBV5-1 CASSVVQGSMNTEAFF TGCGCCAGCAGCGTTGTACAGGGATCCATGAACACTGAAGCTTTCTTT
few NA TRBJ2-6 TRBV29-1 CSVPRTASGANVLTF TGCAGCGTGCCCCGGACGGCCTCTGGGGCCAACGTCCTGACTTTC
NA NA TRBJ1-1 TRBV10-3 CAISSGRANTEAFF TGTGCCATCAGCTCGGGACGGGCGAACACTGAAGCTTTCTTT
few NA TRBJ2-5 TRBV6-5 CASSYTYQETQYF TGTGCCAGCAGTTACACGTACCAAGAGACCCAGTACTTC
NA TRBD1 TRBJ2-1 TRBV7-9 CASGRTGNNEQFF TGTGCCAGCGGACGGACAGGAAACAATGAGCAGTTCTTC
few TRBD1 TRBJ2-7 TRBV6-1 CASSAPRQGIYEQYF TGTGCCAGCAGTGCACCCCGACAGGGAATCTACGAGCAGTACTTC
once NA TRBJ2-7 TRBV6-2/TRBV6-3 CASKADEQYF TGTGCCAGCAAAGCGGACGAGCAGTACTTC
NA TRBD2 TRBJ2-3 TRBV18 CASSPPNPGLAGGDTQYF TGTGCCAGCTCACCTCCGAATCCGGGACTAGCGGGAGGTGATACGCAGTATTTT